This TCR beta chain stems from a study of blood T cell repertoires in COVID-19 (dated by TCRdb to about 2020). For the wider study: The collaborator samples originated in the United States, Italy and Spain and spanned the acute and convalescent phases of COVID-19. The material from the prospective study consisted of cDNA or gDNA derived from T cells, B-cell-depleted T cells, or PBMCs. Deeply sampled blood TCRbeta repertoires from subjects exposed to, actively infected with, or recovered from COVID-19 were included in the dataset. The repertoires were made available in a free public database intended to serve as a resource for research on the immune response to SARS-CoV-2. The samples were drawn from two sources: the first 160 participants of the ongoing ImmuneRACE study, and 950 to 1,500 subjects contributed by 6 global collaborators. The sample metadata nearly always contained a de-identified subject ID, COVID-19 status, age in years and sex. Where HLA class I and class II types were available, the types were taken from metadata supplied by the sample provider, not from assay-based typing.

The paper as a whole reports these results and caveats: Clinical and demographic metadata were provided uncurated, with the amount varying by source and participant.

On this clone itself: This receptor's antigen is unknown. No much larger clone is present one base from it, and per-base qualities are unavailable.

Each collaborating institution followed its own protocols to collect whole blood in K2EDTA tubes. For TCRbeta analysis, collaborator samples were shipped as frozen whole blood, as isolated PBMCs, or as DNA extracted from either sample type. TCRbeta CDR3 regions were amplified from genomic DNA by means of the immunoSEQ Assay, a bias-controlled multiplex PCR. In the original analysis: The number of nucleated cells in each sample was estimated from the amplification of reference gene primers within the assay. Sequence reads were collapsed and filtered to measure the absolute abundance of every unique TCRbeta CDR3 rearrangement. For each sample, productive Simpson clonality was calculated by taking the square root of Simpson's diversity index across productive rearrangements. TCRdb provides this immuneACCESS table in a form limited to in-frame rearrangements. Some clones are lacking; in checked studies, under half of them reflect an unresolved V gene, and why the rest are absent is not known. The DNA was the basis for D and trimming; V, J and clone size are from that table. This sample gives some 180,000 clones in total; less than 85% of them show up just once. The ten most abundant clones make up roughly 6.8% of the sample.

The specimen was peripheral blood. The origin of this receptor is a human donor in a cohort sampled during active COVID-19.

This receptor has the CDR3 CASRIQTGTNTGELFF. The DNA is TGTGCCAGTAGGATTCAGACAGGGACGAACACCGGGGAGCTGTTTTTT. The rearranged segments are TRBV19 and TRBJ2-2, with 7 bases in between that match TRBD1. Trimmed from V: 6 bases; trimmed from J: 0 bases; junction bases lacking a gene match: 7. The germline V gene (reference sequence) yields LNHDA for CDR1 and SQIVND for CDR2. Taken from cysteine to phenylalanine, the CDR3 has 16 residues. CDR3 DNA is the only sequence kept; it has 48 bases, read in frame from the first base.